This TCR beta chain was sequenced during a study of T-cell memory formation after mild COVID-19. Per the germline V gene, CDR1 is SGHKS and CDR2 is YYEKEE (reference sequence). This CDR3 contains 15 residues. The junction had 5 bases not matched to a gene; V was cut back by 2 bases and J by 6 bases. Study-level findings and limits: A second wave expanding day 15 to 37 was CD4+-biased; contracting clones were balanced.

This clonotype was found many times. The antigen remains unidentified. One entry per CDR3 protein results from TCRdb running MiXCR on the 5' RACE reads. The table lists 250,000 to 350,000 distinct CDR3 sequences, about a sixth of them singletons. The receptor was isolated from a man aged 18 to 35 who had mild COVID-19 (a few samples of this study predate the infection). Cell type and time point are not known. Source material: PBMCs or a T cell subset sorted from them (not recorded which). The V and J genes are TRBV5-5 and TRBJ2-1; TRBD2 matches at 10 bases. As DNA, the CDR3 is TGTGCCAGCAGCTTTCTTAGCGGGGGGATCAATGAGCAGTTCTTC. This encodes CASSFLSGGINEQFF.